Listed below are T cell receptor beta chains from one sample, sequenced in a study of T cells in Graves' hyperthyroidism and ophthalmopathy. TCRdb re-called the multiplex PCR reads with MiXCR, one entry per CDR3 protein. The sample shows 500,000 to 650,000 distinct CDR3 sequences, 17% of them seen only once. The sequencing input was blood. The receptor source for this set is a woman between 18 and 29 years old with Graves' ophthalmopathy. The CDR3 runs from the conserved cysteine through the conserved F or W. D genes are given only for firm matches. Not all rows give a size; the values are once, few, many and, for expanded clones, a class.

size | J | V | length | D | DNA | CDR3
few | TRBJ2-7 | TRBV9 | 15 | - | TGTGCCAGCAGCGTAGGAGGGTCAGCAGATTGCGAGCAGTACTTC | CASSVGGSADCEQYF
many | TRBJ2-2 | TRBV28 | 15 | - | TGTGCCAGCAGGGTGAACGGGCTGAACACCGGGGAGCTGTTTTTT | CASRVNGLNTGELFF
many | TRBJ1-1 | TRBV20-1 | 14 | TRBD1 | TGCAGTGCGCGTCTTTTGGACAGGGGCACTGAAGCTTTCTTT | CSARLLDRGTEAFF
few | TRBJ2-5 | TRBV12-3/TRBV12-4 | 15 | TRBD2 | TGTGCCAGCAGGGACTGGATGTCGGGAGGAGAGACCCAGTACTTC | CASRDWMSGGETQYF
few | TRBJ2-1 | TRBV30 | 14 | - | TGTGCCTGCGATGTGGCGGTCTCCTACAATGAGCAGTTCTTC | CACDVAVSYNEQFF
many | TRBJ2-2 | TRBV12-3/TRBV12-4 | 14 | TRBD2 | TGTGCCAGTACGACTAGCGGGAACACCGGGGAGCTGTTTTTT | CASTTSGNTGELFF
few | TRBJ2-3 | TRBV15 | 15 | - | TGTGCCACTTTACAAGGTACTTCCGGCACAGATACGCAGTATTTT | CATLQGTSGTDTQYF
many | TRBJ2-3 | TRBV11-3 | 15 | - | TGTGCCAGCAGCTCAGGCCGGGCCGGCACAGATACGCAGTATTTT | CASSSGRAGTDTQYF
few | TRBJ2-7 | TRBV4-1 | 17 | - | TGCGCCAGCAGCCAAGGGGCGACACTGACCCAAGACTACGAGCAGTACTTC | CASSQGATLTQDYEQYF
many | TRBJ1-5 | TRBV4-1 | 15 | - | TGCGCCAGCAGCCAATCGGGGGGAGGATTCACGGCCCAGCATTTT | CASSQSGGGFTAQHF
- | TRBJ2-1 | TRBV11-1 | 14 | TRBD2 | TGTGCCAGCAGCCACACTAGCGGGAGTAATGAGCAGTTCTTC | CASSHTSGSNEQFF
many | TRBJ1-5 | TRBV6-1 | 15 | - | TGTGCCAGCAGTGAATGGGGGGGAGGCAATCAGCCCCAGCATTTT | CASSEWGGGNQPQHF
many | TRBJ1-1 | TRBV28 | 13 | - | TGTGCCAGCAGTAAACGGGGAGCCACTGAAGCTTTCTTT | CASSKRGATEAFF
few | TRBJ1-2 | TRBV29-1 | 16 | - | TGCAGCGTTGAAGGCCCGTCGGGGGCTTTCGGGTATGGCTACACCTTC | CSVEGPSGAFGYGYTF
few | TRBJ2-1 | TRBV18 | 14 | - | TGTGCCAGCTCACCTTACAGCTCCTACAATGAGCAGTTCTTC | CASSPYSSYNEQFF
many | TRBJ2-1 | TRBV7-2 | 15 | TRBD2 | TGTGCCAGCAGCTTAGATGGACTAGCGGGTGTCACTCAGTTCTTC | CASSLDGLAGVTQFF
many | TRBJ2-5 | TRBV28 | 15 | TRBD1 | TGTGCCAGCAGCGCTGGACAGGGTCATCCGGAGACCCAGTACTTC | CASSAGQGHPETQYF
many | TRBJ2-7 | TRBV6-1 | 16 | TRBD2 | TGTGCCAGCAGTGAATTAGCGGGAGCGCCTTCCTACGAGCAGTACTTC | CASSELAGAPSYEQYF
many | TRBJ1-4 | TRBV28 | 16 | - | TGTGCCAGCAGTTTATCGGGGGGGCAGGGCAATGAAAAACTGTTTTTT | CASSLSGGQGNEKLFF
- | TRBJ2-7 | TRBV20-1 | 15 | TRBD2 | TGCAGTGCTAGCTCCACTAGCGGGGAGCCCTACGAGCAGTACTTC | CSASSTSGEPYEQYF